These T cell receptor beta chains were read from a single sample in a study of PD-L1 blockade in urothelial cancer. Assay: immunoSEQ multiplex PCR; the TCRdb copy retains only in-frame clones and omits some. The sample yields some 74,000 clones, roughly 80% seen once. The sequencing used PBMCs, collected around atezolizumab (anti-PD-L1) treatment. These receptor sequences come from a middle-aged man with urothelial cancer. The CDR3 runs from the conserved cysteine through the conserved F or W. The D gene is left open where the match is weak. For some rows the clone size is stated as once, few or many, or as a class when expanded; others skip it.

v_call	clone_size	d_call	j_call	cdr3_aa	cdr3_nt
TRBV5-3	NA	TRBD1	TRBJ1-5	CARSLAPKQGGQPQHF	TGTGCCAGAAGCTTGGCCCCGAAACAGGGGGGACAGCCCCAGCATTTT
TRBV5-8	once	TRBD2	TRBJ2-7	CASSVRPGTSGSMGEQYF	TGTGCCAGCAGCGTGAGACCCGGGACTAGCGGGAGTATGGGCGAGCAGTACTTC
TRBV27	few	TRBD2	TRBJ2-7	CASSAGGPNEQYF	TGTGCCAGCAGCGCGGGAGGGCCGAACGAGCAGTACTTC
TRBV15	NA	NA	TRBJ2-5	CATSREEVGPGRGTQYF	TGTGCCACCAGCAGAGAGGAGGTTGGCCCAGGAAGAGGGACCCAGTACTTC
TRBV28	once	TRBD2	TRBJ2-3	CASSSPGLAGRTDTQYF	TGTGCCAGCAGTTCACCCGGACTAGCGGGAAGGACAGATACGCAGTATTTT
TRBV28	NA	NA	TRBJ1-5	CASSFEGGAQHF	TGTGCCAGCAGTTTTGAGGGAGGAGCCCAGCATTTT
TRBV10-2	NA	TRBD2	TRBJ2-1	CASSAILKGTSAGNEQFF	TGCGCCAGCAGCGCGATCCTAAAGGGGACTAGCGCGGGGAATGAGCAGTTCTTC
TRBV11-3	few	NA	TRBJ1-5	CASRPTAGQPQHF	TGTGCCAGCAGGCCGACAGCTGGTCAGCCCCAGCATTTT
TRBV7-8	NA	TRBD2	TRBJ2-7	CASSSTSGRGSYEQYF	TGTGCCAGCAGCTCGACTAGCGGGAGGGGTTCCTACGAGCAGTACTTC
TRBV11-1	NA	TRBD2	TRBJ2-1	CASSLDSGGSNEQFF	TGTGCCAGCAGCTTAGACTCGGGCGGGAGCAATGAGCAGTTCTTC
TRBV27	NA	NA	TRBJ1-5	CASSFRGNQPQHF	TGTGCCAGCAGTTTCCGCGGCAATCAGCCCCAGCATTTT
TRBV4-3	NA	NA	TRBJ1-3	CASSQEGSSHSGNTIYF	TGCGCCAGCAGCCAAGAAGGTAGCAGCCACTCTGGAAACACCATATATTTT
TRBV19	NA	TRBD1	TRBJ1-2	CASSILRDRVGYTF	TGTGCCAGTAGTATTCTGCGGGACAGGGTTGGCTACACCTTC
TRBV10-2	NA	TRBD1	TRBJ1-1	CASWERGRGTEAFF	TGCGCCAGCTGGGAAAGGGGGCGCGGCACTGAAGCTTTCTTT
TRBV28	NA	TRBD2	TRBJ2-7	CASIRLAGAYEQYF	TGTGCCAGCATCCGACTAGCGGGAGCCTACGAGCAGTACTTC
TRBV2	NA	NA	TRBJ2-2	CASSFTANTGELFF	TGTGCCAGCAGCTTCACAGCGAACACCGGGGAGCTGTTTTTT
TRBV7-5	NA	NA	TRBJ2-7	CARSLDRILEQYF	TGTGCCAGAAGCTTGGACAGAATTCTGGAGCAGTACTTC
TRBV6-6	NA	TRBD1	TRBJ1-3	CASTGSGNTIYF	TGTGCCTCGACAGGGTCTGGAAACACCATATATTTT
TRBV10-1	NA	TRBD2	TRBJ2-2	CASSDIAGGSAGELFF	TGCGCCAGCAGTGATATAGCGGGAGGGTCCGCCGGGGAGCTGTTTTTT
TRBV5-1	NA	TRBD1	TRBJ1-2	CASSLGTGETYGYTF	TGCGCCAGCAGCCTGGGGACAGGGGAAACCTATGGCTACACCTTC
TRBV14	NA	NA	TRBJ2-3	CASSPFRGSRSNTQYF	TGTGCCAGCAGCCCCTTTCGGGGATCAAGGAGTAATACGCAGTATTTT
TRBV7-2	NA	TRBD2	TRBJ2-5	CASSLVPPSGSDF	TGTGCCAGCAGCTTAGTCCCCCCTAGCGGGAGTGACTTC
TRBV15	many	TRBD1	TRBJ1-5	CATSRGQGRGQPQHF	TGTGCCACCAGCAGAGGACAGGGGCGAGGTCAGCCCCAGCATTTT
TRBV5-4	NA	NA	TRBJ2-7	CASSFRGSYEQYF	TGTGCCAGCAGCTTTCGGGGGTCCTACGAGCAGTACTTC
TRBV2	NA	NA	TRBJ1-3	CASTDTSPRTGNTIYF	TGTGCCAGCACCGACACTTCTCCGAGAACTGGAAACACCATATATTTT
TRBV27	NA	NA	TRBJ2-5	CASAPSSVFRETQYF	TGTGCCAGCGCCCCGTCTAGCGTATTTAGAGAGACCCAGTACTTC
TRBV21-1	NA	NA	TRBJ2-2	CASSKALSGTNTGELFF	TGTGCCAGCAGCAAAGCGCTTTCGGGAACGAACACCGGGGAGCTGTTTTTT
TRBV5-1	NA	NA	TRBJ1-1	CASSWTVNTEAFF	TGCGCCAGCAGCTGGACAGTAAACACTGAAGCTTTCTTT
TRBV7-9	few	NA	TRBJ2-2	CASRFNFGELFF	TGTGCCAGCAGATTCAACTTCGGGGAGCTGTTTTTT
TRBV7-9	NA	NA	TRBJ2-1	CASSGRQAQINNEQFF	TGTGCCAGCAGCGGCCGACAGGCCCAGATTAACAATGAGCAGTTCTTC
TRBV5-5	NA	NA	TRBJ1-5	CASGLVEGSYQPQHF	TGTGCCAGCGGCCTCGTGGAGGGGAGCTATCAGCCCCAGCATTTT
TRBV6-1	NA	TRBD1	TRBJ2-1	CASSEETGGYNEQFF	TGTGCCAGCAGTGAAGAAACAGGGGGGTACAATGAGCAGTTCTTC
TRBV29-1	few	TRBD2	TRBJ2-5	CSVGSGTSDWQETQYF	TGCAGCGTTGGATCCGGGACTAGCGATTGGCAAGAGACCCAGTACTTC
TRBV6-5	NA	NA	TRBJ1-1	CASSYDRGTEAFF	TGTGCCAGCAGTTATGATAGGGGGACTGAAGCTTTCTTT
TRBV28	NA	NA	TRBJ2-7	CASSQSGYEQYF	TGTGCCAGCAGTCAGAGCGGCTACGAGCAGTACTTC
TRBV4-2	NA	TRBD1	TRBJ2-2	CASSQDGTGVGTGELFF	TGTGCCAGCAGCCAAGACGGGACAGGGGTAGGCACCGGGGAGCTGTTTTTT